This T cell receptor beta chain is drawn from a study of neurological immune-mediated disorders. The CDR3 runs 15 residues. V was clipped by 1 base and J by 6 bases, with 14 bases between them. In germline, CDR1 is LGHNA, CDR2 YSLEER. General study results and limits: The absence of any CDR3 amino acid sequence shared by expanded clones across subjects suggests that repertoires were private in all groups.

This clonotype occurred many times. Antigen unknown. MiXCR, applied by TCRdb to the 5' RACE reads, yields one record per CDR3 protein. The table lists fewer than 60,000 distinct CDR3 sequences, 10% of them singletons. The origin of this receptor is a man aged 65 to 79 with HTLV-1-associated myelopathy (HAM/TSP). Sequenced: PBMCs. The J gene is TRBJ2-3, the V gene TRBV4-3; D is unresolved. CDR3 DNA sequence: TGCGCCAGCAGCCAAGCTTTAACTAATGGGGATACGCAGTATTTT. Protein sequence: CASSQALTNGDTQYF.